This T cell receptor beta chain is drawn from a study of early T cells in non-severe SARS-CoV-2 infection. Study in general: From unsorted whole blood, bulk RNA was sequenced, and the chains remained unpaired. Study results and caveats: The VDJdb matching leaned toward anti-spike CD8 responses and overlooked private and CD4 specificities.

TCRdb ran MiXCR on the 5' RACE reads and lists one entry per CDR3 protein. Of roughly 41,000 distinct CDR3 sequences listed, about 5.2% are singletons. This clonotype was counted at least ten times. As yet, its antigen is unknown. Germline CDR1 DFQATT, CDR2 SNEGSKA (reference sequence). Between the trimmed V and J ends, which lost 0 bases and 2 bases, there was a span of 15 bases. CDR3 length equals 16 residues. The chain is built from TRBV20-1 and TRBJ2-3, with D perhaps matching TRBD2 (6 bases). The sample here was whole blood, taken at baseline. The source is an adult who was a healthcare worker with PCR-confirmed SARS-CoV-2 infection or an uninfected control (not recorded which). The CDR3 coding sequence is TGCAGTGCTAGAGATCCGGCTAGCGTACACACAGATACGCAGTATTTT. It translates to CSARDPASVHTDTQYF.